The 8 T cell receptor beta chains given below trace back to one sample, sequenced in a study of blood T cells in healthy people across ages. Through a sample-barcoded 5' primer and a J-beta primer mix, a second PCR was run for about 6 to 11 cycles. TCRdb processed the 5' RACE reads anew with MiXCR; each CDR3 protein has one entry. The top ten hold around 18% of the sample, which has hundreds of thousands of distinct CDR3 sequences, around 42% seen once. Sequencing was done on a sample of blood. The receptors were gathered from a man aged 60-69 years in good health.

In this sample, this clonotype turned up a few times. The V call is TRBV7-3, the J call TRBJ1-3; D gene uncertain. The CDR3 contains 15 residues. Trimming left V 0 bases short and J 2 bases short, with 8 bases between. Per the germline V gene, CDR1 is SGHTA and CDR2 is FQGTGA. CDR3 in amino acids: CASSLTASTGNTIYF. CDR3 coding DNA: TGTGCCAGCAGCTTAACGGCCAGTACTGGAAACACCATATATTTT. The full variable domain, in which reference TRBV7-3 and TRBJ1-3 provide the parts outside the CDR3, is GAGVSQTPSNKVTEKGKYVELRCDPISGHTALYWYRQSLGQGPEFLIYFQGTGAADDSGLPNDRFFAVRPEGSVSTLKIQRTERGDSAVYLCASSLTASTGNTIYFGEGSWLTVV.

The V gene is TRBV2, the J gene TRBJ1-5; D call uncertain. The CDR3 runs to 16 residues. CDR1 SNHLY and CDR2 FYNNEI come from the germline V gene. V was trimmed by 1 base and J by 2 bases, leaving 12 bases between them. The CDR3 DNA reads TGTGCCAGCAGTGAAGTCGGGTTCGGGGGCAATCAGCCCCAGCATTTT. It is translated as CASSEVGFGGNQPQHF.

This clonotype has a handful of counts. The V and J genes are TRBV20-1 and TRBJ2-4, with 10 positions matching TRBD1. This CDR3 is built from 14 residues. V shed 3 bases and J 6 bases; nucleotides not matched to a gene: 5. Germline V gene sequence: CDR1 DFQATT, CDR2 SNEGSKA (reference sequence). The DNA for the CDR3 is TGCAGTGCTAGTGACGGGACAGGGGTAAACATTCAGTACTTC. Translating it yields CSASDGTGVNIQYF.

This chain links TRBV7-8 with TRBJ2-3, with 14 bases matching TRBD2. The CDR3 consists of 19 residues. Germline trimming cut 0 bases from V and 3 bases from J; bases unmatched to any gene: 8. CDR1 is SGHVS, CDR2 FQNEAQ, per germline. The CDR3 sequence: CASSLAGLAGGLITDTQYF. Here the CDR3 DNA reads TGTGCCAGCAGCTTAGCCGGACTAGCGGGGGGACTTATAACAGATACGCAGTATTTT.

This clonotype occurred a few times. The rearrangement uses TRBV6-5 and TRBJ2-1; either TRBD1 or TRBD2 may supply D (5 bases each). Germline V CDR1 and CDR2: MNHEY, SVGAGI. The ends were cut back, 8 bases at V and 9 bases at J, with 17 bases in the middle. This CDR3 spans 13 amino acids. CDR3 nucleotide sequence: TGTGCCAGCTCCCTTACGGGACGTGGTGAGCAGTTCTTC. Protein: CASSLTGRGEQFF.

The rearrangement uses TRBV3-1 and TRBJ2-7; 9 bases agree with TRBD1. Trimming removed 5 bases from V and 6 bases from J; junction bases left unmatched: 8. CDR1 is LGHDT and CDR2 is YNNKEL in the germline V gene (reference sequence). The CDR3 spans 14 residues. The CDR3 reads CASSARTGAGEQYF. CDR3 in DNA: TGTGCCAGCAGCGCTCGGACAGGGGCCGGCGAGCAGTACTTC.

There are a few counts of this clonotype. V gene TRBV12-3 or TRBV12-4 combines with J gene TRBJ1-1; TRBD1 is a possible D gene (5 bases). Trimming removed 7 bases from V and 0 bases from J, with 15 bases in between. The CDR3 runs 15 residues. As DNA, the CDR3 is TGTGCCAGCACCCCCTTCGGGGGTTTGAACACTGAAGCTTTCTTT. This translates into CASTPFGGLNTEAFF.

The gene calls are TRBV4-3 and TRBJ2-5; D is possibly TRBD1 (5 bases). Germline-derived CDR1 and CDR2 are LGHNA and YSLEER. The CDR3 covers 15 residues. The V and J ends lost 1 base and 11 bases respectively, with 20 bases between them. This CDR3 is CASSQGVGANNEQYF. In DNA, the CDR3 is TGCGCCAGCAGCCAAGGAGTAGGGGCTAACAATGAGCAGTACTTC.